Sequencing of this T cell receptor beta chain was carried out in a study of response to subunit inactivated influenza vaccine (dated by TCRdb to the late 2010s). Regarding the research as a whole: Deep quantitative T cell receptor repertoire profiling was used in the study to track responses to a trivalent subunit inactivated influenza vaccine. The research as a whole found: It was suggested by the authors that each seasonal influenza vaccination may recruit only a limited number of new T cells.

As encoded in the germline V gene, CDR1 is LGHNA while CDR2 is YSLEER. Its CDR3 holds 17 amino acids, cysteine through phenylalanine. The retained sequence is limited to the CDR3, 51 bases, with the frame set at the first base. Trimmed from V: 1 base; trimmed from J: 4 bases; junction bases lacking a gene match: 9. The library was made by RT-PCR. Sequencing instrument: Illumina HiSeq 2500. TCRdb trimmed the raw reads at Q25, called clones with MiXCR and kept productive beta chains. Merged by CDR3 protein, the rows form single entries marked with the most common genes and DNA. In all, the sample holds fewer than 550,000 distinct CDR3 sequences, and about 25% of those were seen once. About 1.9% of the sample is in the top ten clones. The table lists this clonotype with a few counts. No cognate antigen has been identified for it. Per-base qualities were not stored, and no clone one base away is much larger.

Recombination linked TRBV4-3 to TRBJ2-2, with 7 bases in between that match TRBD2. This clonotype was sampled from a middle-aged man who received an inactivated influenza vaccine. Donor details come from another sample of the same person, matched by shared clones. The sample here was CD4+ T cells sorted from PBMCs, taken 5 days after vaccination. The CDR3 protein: CASSQVPAGSPTGELFF. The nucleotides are TGCGCCAGCAGCCAAGTGCCAGCGGGGTCACCCACCGGGGAGCTGTTTTTT.